This TCR beta chain was sequenced in a study of T and B cells in COVID-19 patients. Blood genomic DNA input for TRB amplification was 250-500 ng. TRB rearrangements were amplified by multiplex PCR with BIOMED2 TRB-A/B primers. Each CDR3 protein gets one entry after TCRdb re-called the multiplex PCR reads with MiXCR. Of under 20,000 distinct CDR3 sequences in the sample, under 30% are singletons; the top ten hold approximately 4.4%. The CDR3 consists of 13 residues. With 5 bases removed from V and 3 bases from J, the gap between germline ends came to 12 bases. From germline, CDR1 is SQVTM and CDR2 ANQGSEA. This clonotype is deemed medium-sized.

J is TRBJ2-3 and V is TRBV29-1; the D is unclear. This receptor was identified in a human donor who had recovered from COVID-19. What was sequenced was blood. For the CDR3, the DNA is TGCAGCGTTATCTGGGCTGGTACAGATACGCAGTATTTT. It codes for CSVIWAGTDTQYF.